One sample yielded the 17 T cell receptor beta chains listed below, sequenced in a study of blood T cell repertoires in COVID-19. Method: immunoSEQ multiplex PCR; TCRdb's copy keeps in-frame clones and lacks some. The repertoire holds some 130,000 clones, with 65% to 90% as singletons. The sample taken for sequencing was PBMCs or T cells enriched from blood (not recorded which). Source of these receptors: a woman aged 50 to 60 who had recovered from COVID-19.

The chain combines TRBV11-2 with TRBJ1-5; a weak D match, TRBD1 (5 bases). Germline values: CDR1 SGHAT, CDR2 FQNNGV. V was cut by 5 bases and J by 4 bases, with 12 bases left in between. The CDR3 length is 14 residues. The CDR3 DNA sequence: TGTGCCAGCAGCCCGACGGGGGTTAATCAGCCCCAGCATTTT. Encoded protein: CASSPTGVNQPQHF. Based on the CDR3 plus reference TRBV11-2 and TRBJ1-5, the full variable domain is EAGVAQSPRYKIIEKRQSVAFWCNPISGHATLYWYQQILGQGPKLLIQFQNNGVVDDSQLPKDRFSAERLKGVDSTLKIQPAKLEDSAVYLCASSPTGVNQPQHFGDGTRLSIL.

The genes are TRBV19 and TRBJ1-1, with 7 bases that match TRBD1. Germline V gene lookup returns CDR1 LNHDA and CDR2 SQIVND (reference sequence). Trimming took 2 bases from V and 5 from J; bases not matched to a gene: 8. The CDR3 loop spans 15 amino acids. CDR3 in amino acids: CASSITTGMLTEAFF. The CDR3 DNA reads as TGTGCCAGTAGTATAACGACAGGGATGTTGACTGAAGCTTTCTTT.

This clone turned up a few times. The V gene is TRBV7-9, the J gene TRBJ1-5, with a tentative D call TRBD1 (5 bases). The CDR3 spans 14 residues. Trimming removed 3 bases at V and 4 bases at J, with 10 bases between. The germline gives CDR1 SEHNR, CDR2 FQNEAQ (reference sequence). The CDR3: CASSFWGDNQPQHF. DNA for the CDR3: TGTGCCAGCAGCTTCTGGGGCGATAATCAGCCCCAGCATTTT. Full variable domain (outside the CDR3, taken from reference TRBV7-9 and TRBJ1-5): DTGVSQNPRHKITKRGQNVTFRCDPISEHNRLYWYRQTLGQGPEFLTYFQNEAQLEKSRLLSDRFSAERPKGSFSTLEIQRTEQGDSAMYLCASSFWGDNQPQHFGDGTRLSIL.

The chain is built from TRBV27 and TRBJ2-2, with 9 bases that match TRBD1. In germline, CDR1 is MNHEY, CDR2 SMNVEV (reference sequence). V shed 5 bases, J shed 1 base, and the junction held 5 bases outside the gene matches. This CDR3 is built from 16 residues. In DNA, the CDR3 is TGTGCCAGCAGTGACTGGGGACAGGGGAACACCGGGGAGCTGTTTTTT. Translating it yields CASSDWGQGNTGELFF.

In its sample, this clone was seen once. This sequence joins TRBV7-2 and TRBJ1-3; 8 nucleotides line up with TRBD1. This CDR3 has 19 residues. CDR1 is SGHTA and CDR2 is FQGNSA in the germline V gene. V shed 0 bases, J shed 2 bases, and the junction held 12 bases outside the gene matches. The CDR3 reads CASSLAPQGQGVPGNTIYF. CDR3 bases: TGTGCCAGCAGCTTAGCCCCCCAAGGACAGGGCGTTCCTGGAAACACCATATATTTT.

V gene TRBV7-9 combines with J gene TRBJ1-5; D unclear. CDR1 SEHNR and CDR2 FQNEAQ come from the germline V gene (reference sequence). Trimming shortened V by 1 base and J by 3 bases, and 10 bases separated the two germline ends. The CDR3 totals 15 residues. CDR3 DNA sequence: TGTGCCAGCAGCTTAGACCCCGGGTCCAATCAGCCCCAGCATTTT. This encodes CASSLDPGSNQPQHF.

The rearrangement uses TRBV2 and TRBJ2-1, with TRBD2 matching 8 bases. The CDR3 covers 13 residues. The ends lost 4 bases at V and 7 bases at J; junction bases unmatched: 3. Germline V CDR1 and CDR2: SNHLY, FYNNEI. The CDR3 region is CASSAQRGNEQFF. The DNA for the CDR3 is TGTGCCAGCAGTGCCCAGCGGGGGAATGAGCAGTTCTTC.

This clone was detected only once. The V gene is TRBV19, the J gene TRBJ2-1; maybe TRBD2 (6 bases). Trimming took off 0 bases at V and 6 bases at J, with 9 bases between the two ends. CDR3 size: 14 residues. Germline assignment: CDR1 LNHDA and CDR2 SQIVND (reference sequence). CDR3 in amino acids: CASSIEGGVNEQFF. The CDR3 DNA reads TGTGCCAGTAGTATAGAAGGAGGGGTCAATGAGCAGTTCTTC.

The J gene is TRBJ1-1, the V gene TRBV18; 8 bases are a match to TRBD1. This CDR3 spans 15 amino acids. V shed 2 bases, J shed 2 bases, and the junction held 4 bases outside the gene matches. Germline CDR1 is KGHSH and CDR2 is LQKENI. CDR3 sequence: CASSPETGVNTEAFF. The CDR3 nucleotides are TGTGCCAGCTCACCAGAGACAGGGGTAAACACTGAAGCTTTCTTT.

The chain employs TRBV27 and TRBJ1-5; no definite D call. Germline lookup yields CDR1 MNHEY and CDR2 SMNVEV (reference sequence). V gave up 1 base and J gave up 1 base, with 5 bases separating them. This CDR3 contains 14 residues. The CDR3 region is CASSLLASNQPQHF. CDR3 coding DNA: TGTGCCAGCAGTTTATTAGCCAGCAATCAGCCCCAGCATTTT.

The rearrangement uses TRBV7-2 and TRBJ1-5; a weak D match, TRBD1 (5 bases). The CDR3 spans 15 residues. The germline V gene has CDR1 SGHTA and CDR2 FQGNSA. The V and J ends lost 1 base and 6 bases respectively, with 13 bases between them. The CDR3 sequence: CASSLVLQVGQPQHF. The CDR3 bases are TGTGCCAGCAGCTTAGTTTTACAGGTCGGTCAGCCCCAGCATTTT.

The chain has TRBV10-2 and TRBJ1-2; D possibly corresponds to TRBD1 (5 bases). Germline values: CDR1 WSHSY, CDR2 SAAADI. Trimming removed 8 bases at V and 3 bases at J, with 19 bases between. The CDR3 extends over 15 amino acids. CDR3 sequence: CASAQDVGAHYGYTF. CDR3 DNA: TGCGCCAGCGCACAAGACGTAGGGGCTCACTATGGCTACACCTTC.

The CDR3 sequence: CAWSVAQGFYGYTF. The CDR3 DNA is TGTGCCTGGAGTGTAGCACAGGGGTTTTATGGCTACACCTTC. The rearrangement links TRBV30 to TRBJ1-2, with TRBD1 matching over 7 bases. The CDR3 extends over 14 amino acids. Germline CDR1 is GTSNPN and CDR2 is SVGIG (reference sequence). V was pared by 0 bases and J by 5 bases, with 6 bases of the junction left unmatched.

The chain is built from TRBV11-3 and TRBJ1-1; D perhaps matches TRBD1 (5 bases). V was pared by 3 bases and J by 6 bases, with 11 bases between. Germline CDR1 is SGHNT and CDR2 is YENEEA. CDR3 length: 13 residues. The CDR3 region has the DNA TGTGCCAGCAGCTTCGGGGGATCGGCTGAAGCTTTCTTT. Protein product: CASSFGGSAEAFF.

The rearrangement uses TRBV4-2 and TRBJ2-2; D is uncertain. The CDR3 has 13 amino acids. The V end was cut by 4 bases, the J end by 7 bases, with 10 bases between. Germline CDR1 is LGHNA and CDR2 is YNFKEQ. CDR3 amino acids: CASSPRSVGELFF. In DNA form, the CDR3 reads TGTGCCAGCAGCCCCCGATCAGTCGGGGAGCTGTTTTTT.

This sequence joins TRBV29-1 and TRBJ1-2, with 10 positions matching TRBD1. Germline CDR1 SQVTM, CDR2 ANQGSEA. The junction had 8 bases not matched to a gene; V was cut back by 5 bases and J by 11 bases. This CDR3 contains 12 residues. The CDR3 nucleotides are TGCAGCGTTTACAGACAGGGGGCAAGGTACACCTTC. It translates to CSVYRQGARYTF.

About this clone itself: Other DNA sequences in this sample translate to the same CDR3. The chain links TRBV5-1 to TRBJ1-2, with D uncertain. The germline CDR1 and CDR2 sequences are SGHRS and YFSETQ. V gave up 0 bases and J gave up 8 bases, with 8 bases separating them. The CDR3 loop spans 12 amino acids. CDR3 sequence: CASSLEGGGYTF. In DNA, the CDR3 is TGCGCCAGCAGCTTGGAAGGCGGCGGCTACACCTTC.